These 18 T cell receptor beta chains originate from one sample sequenced in a study of cytomegalovirus exposure and HLA in healthy donors. Sequencing was performed with immunoSEQ multiplex PCR; in TCRdb, only in-frame clones are kept and a portion is missing. The data show approximately 88,000 clones, 96% seen once. Sequenced material: PBMCs. The origin of the receptors is a woman between 18 and 29 years old in good health and CMV-seronegative.

V and J are TRBV7-6 and TRBJ2-1; possible D gene TRBD2, 6 bases. The CDR3 has 14 amino acids. V lost 5 bases, J lost 5 bases, and 13 bases lay in between. Looked up from germline, CDR1 is SGHVS and CDR2 is FNYEAQ. CDR3 residues: CASSPSGFDNEQFF. The CDR3 region has the DNA TGTGCCAGCAGCCCGAGCGGGTTTGACAATGAGCAGTTCTTC.

This rearrangement joins TRBV11-2 to TRBJ2-1, with 7 bases matching TRBD1. The CDR3 spans 14 residues. The germline V gene has CDR1 SGHAT and CDR2 FQNNGV. Trimming took 7 bases from V and 4 from J; bases not matched to a gene: 7. The DNA of the CDR3 is TGTGCCAGCACCCATAGGGGGCAGTACAATGAGCAGTTCTTC. It codes for CASTHRGQYNEQFF.

This chain joins TRBV29-1 and TRBJ1-2, with 7 bases matching TRBD1. The V gene end was trimmed by 6 bases and the J gene end by 4 bases; junction bases not matched to a gene: 8. The CDR3 loop spans 13 amino acids. Germline CDR1 is SQVTM and CDR2 is ANQGSEA. The CDR3 spells CSVTGDLGYGYTF. CDR3 DNA sequence: TGCAGCGTCACAGGGGACTTGGGCTATGGCTACACCTTC.

The genes are TRBV9 and TRBJ2-1; 10 positions agree with TRBD2. The CDR3 totals 17 residues. Germline V gene sequence: CDR1 SGDLS, CDR2 YYNGEE. V lost 0 bases to trimming and J lost 6 bases; unmatched junction nucleotides: 9. CDR3 sequence: CASSVALASGSLNEQFF. CDR3 coding DNA: TGTGCCAGCAGCGTAGCTCTCGCTAGCGGGAGCCTCAATGAGCAGTTCTTC.

The chain is built from TRBV10-3 and TRBJ2-7; 10 bases are shared with TRBD2. This CDR3 region has 14 residues. The J segment lost 6 bases and the V segment lost 3 bases, leaving 5 bases of the junction unmatched. Germline V lookup: CDR1 ENHRY, CDR2 SYGVKD. The CDR3 DNA follows: TGTGCCATCAGTGAAACTAGCGGGAATGGCGAGCAGTACTTC. As protein: CAISETSGNGEQYF.

The chain couples TRBV19 to TRBJ2-1; TRBD2 aligns across 7 bases. The germline gives CDR1 LNHDA, CDR2 SQIVND (reference sequence). V dropped 1 base and J dropped 9; count of bases not matched to a gene: 12. The CDR3 sequence is 16 residues long. CDR3 coding DNA: TGTGCCAGTAGTATAGTCTTCGGCGGGAGTAGGGTTGAGCAGTTCTTC. This encodes CASSIVFGGSRVEQFF.

The CDR3 DNA reads TGTGCCAGCTCGCTCACTACCGCAGGGGGCTCCTACGAGCAGTACTTC. Its translation is CASSLTTAGGSYEQYF. The chain employs TRBV18 and TRBJ2-7; TRBD1 agrees at 7 bases. The CDR3 extends over 16 amino acids. The ends lost 6 bases at V and 0 bases at J; junction bases unmatched: 11. Germline-derived CDR1 and CDR2 are KGHSH and LQKENI. Full variable domain (missing parts from reference TRBV18 and TRBJ2-7): NAGVMQNPRHLVRRRGQEARLRCSPMKGHSHVYWYRQLPEEGLKFMVYLQKENIIDESGMPKERFSAEFPKEGPSILRIQQVVRGDSAAYFCASSLTTAGGSYEQYFGPGTRLTVT.

The V call is TRBV10-3, the J call TRBJ2-2; tentatively, D is TRBD2 (7 bases). The length of the CDR3 is 15 residues. The ends were cut back, 4 bases at V and 6 bases at J, with 15 bases in the middle. Germline loops: CDR1 ENHRY, CDR2 SYGVKD. DNA of the CDR3: TGTGCCATCAGTGGGGGAACAGGGAGGGCCGGGGAGCTGTTTTTT. Translated, it gives CAISGGTGRAGELFF.

The chain recombines TRBV9 with TRBJ1-1; D is perhaps TRBD1 (5 bases). Between the trimmed V and J ends, which lost 2 bases and 1 base, there was a span of 12 bases. This CDR3 comprises 15 residues. Per the germline V gene, CDR1 is SGDLS and CDR2 is YYNGEE. CDR3 sequence: CASSVRGTSNTEAFF. As DNA, the CDR3 is TGTGCCAGCAGCGTCCGGGGGACTTCGAACACTGAAGCTTTCTTT.

This clone was seen just once. CDR3 nucleotides: TGTGCCAGCAGCTTAGGGGACAGGTGGGAAGCTTTCTTT. It codes for CASSLGDRWEAFF. This sequence joins TRBV11-2 and TRBJ1-1; 8 bases are shared with TRBD1. Germline V CDR1 and CDR2: SGHAT, FQNNGV. This CDR3 contains 13 residues. J lost 8 bases, V lost 1 base, and 3 bases had no gene match.

The V call is TRBV9, the J call TRBJ1-1; TRBD1 agrees at 7 bases. The germline CDR1 and CDR2 sequences are SGDLS and YYNGEE. This CDR3 is 18 amino acids long. Losses at the gene ends were 0 bases for V and 4 bases for J; bases not matched to a gene: 15. CDR3 loop: CASSVGLRDSIRSTEAFF. Written as DNA, the CDR3 is TGTGCCAGCAGCGTAGGCCTCCGGGACAGCATCAGAAGCACTGAAGCTTTCTTT.

This clone has only a few counts. The rearrangement links TRBV2 to TRBJ2-3; the D gene is possibly TRBD1 (6 bases). The CDR3 is made up of 14 amino acids. The V gene lost 5 bases and the J gene lost 0 bases, with 9 bases spanning the gap. CDR1 is SNHLY, CDR2 FYNNEI, per germline. This chain's CDR3 is CASSRDTSTDTQYF. CDR3 in DNA: TGTGCCAGCAGTCGGGACACGAGCACAGATACGCAGTATTTT.

CDR3 DNA: TGTGCCAGCTCTCGGCGGCTACCCGTAGCAGATACGCAGTATTTT. Encoded protein: CASSRRLPVADTQYF. The chain is built from TRBV18 and TRBJ2-3; no firm D call. Per the germline V gene, CDR1 is KGHSH and CDR2 is LQKENI. V was trimmed by 6 bases and J by 4 bases, leaving 17 bases between them. The CDR3 has 15 residues.

This clone was seen just once. V usage is TRBV6-6 and J usage is TRBJ1-1; TRBD1 matches at 12 bases. This CDR3 contains 14 residues. J lost 5 bases, V lost 5 bases, and 3 bases had no gene match. Germline V gives CDR1 MNHNY, CDR2 SVGAGI (reference sequence). The CDR3 loop is CASSAGQGATEAFF. The CDR3 DNA reads TGTGCCAGCAGTGCGGGACAGGGGGCGACTGAAGCTTTCTTT.

The chain carries TRBV5-5 and TRBJ1-2; 10 positions match TRBD1. V lost 3 bases and J lost 3; bases outside the gene matches: 8. Germline V lookup: CDR1 SGHKS, CDR2 YYEKEE (reference sequence). The CDR3 spans 16 residues. The CDR3 DNA follows: TGTGCCAGCAGCTCGACAGGGGGCGACCCCTACTATGGCTACACCTTC. It is translated as CASSSTGGDPYYGYTF.

The chain employs TRBV29-1 and TRBJ1-1, with a tentative D call TRBD1 (6 bases). V lost 7 bases, J lost 4 bases, and 19 bases lay in between. The V gene's germline CDR1 is SQVTM and CDR2 ANQGSEA. The CDR3 covers 14 residues. This CDR3 is CSGLTGSWGTEAFF. DNA for the CDR3: TGCAGCGGCCTGACAGGCTCTTGGGGCACTGAAGCTTTCTTT.

The chain has TRBV6-5 and TRBJ2-7; 9 bases agree with TRBD2. The CDR3 has 14 amino acids. Germline CDR1 reads MNHEY; CDR2 reads SVGAGI. V shed 2 bases, J shed 6 bases, and the junction held 5 bases outside the gene matches. CDR3 amino acids: CASSYGLAGLEQYF. The CDR3 coding sequence is TGTGCCAGCAGTTACGGGCTAGCGGGACTCGAGCAGTACTTC.

The chain uses TRBV6-1 and TRBJ1-1; TRBD1 matches 8 bases. Germline trimming cut 4 bases from V and 4 bases from J; bases unmatched to any gene: 2. The CDR3 is 13 residues long. The V gene's germline CDR1 is MNHNS and CDR2 SASEGT. In DNA form, the CDR3 reads TGTGCCAGCAGTGCAACAGGGGGCACTGAAGCTTTCTTT. Translated: CASSATGGTEAFF.